Listed below are T cell receptor beta chains from one sample, sequenced in a study of blood T cell repertoires in COVID-19. Sequenced by immunoSEQ multiplex PCR; TCRdb stores in-frame clones only, minus some. The sample includes about 370,000 clones, around 89% of them seen just once. Sample: peripheral blood. The receptor source for this set is a woman aged 25 to 39 with COVID-19, enrolled during active disease. The CDR3 runs from the conserved cysteine through the conserved F or W. D genes are given only for firm matches. Clone size appears in some rows only: once, few, many, or a class for an expanded clone.

d_gene	abundance	v_gene	j_gene	len	CDR3aa	CDR3nt
.	.	TRBV9	TRBJ1-2	15	CASSTRTARGGGYTF	TGTGCCAGCAGCACCCGGACAGCCCGGGGGGGTGGCTACACCTTC
TRBD2	.	TRBV24-1	TRBJ2-1	15	CATSETSGGYNEQFF	TGTGCCACCAGTGAAACTAGCGGGGGGTACAATGAGCAGTTCTTC
.	once	TRBV20-1	TRBJ1-1	11	CSADSDTEAFF	TGCAGTGCCGACAGCGACACTGAAGCTTTCTTT
TRBD2	.	TRBV9	TRBJ2-1	18	CASSPRRTSGRINNEQFF	TGTGCCAGCAGCCCTCGCCGGACTAGCGGGAGGATTAACAATGAGCAGTTCTTC
.	.	TRBV5-4	TRBJ1-1	12	CASSLQGSEAFF	TGTGCCAGCAGCCTTCAGGGCTCTGAAGCTTTCTTT
.	.	TRBV7-6	TRBJ2-3	16	CASSLGRGGGTDTQYF	TGTGCCAGCAGCTTAGGAAGGGGTGGGGGCACAGATACGCAGTATTTT
.	.	TRBV19	TRBJ1-6	15	CASSYDNGYDSPLHF	TGTGCCAGTAGTTACGACAATGGTTATGATTCACCCCTCCACTTT
.	once	TRBV4-1	TRBJ2-5	14	CASSHPGHKETQYF	TGCGCCAGCAGCCATCCGGGACACAAAGAGACCCAGTACTTC
TRBD1	.	TRBV7-6	TRBJ1-5	17	CASSDDRARDSNQPQHF	TGTGCCAGCAGCGATGACAGGGCCAGAGATAGCAATCAGCCCCAGCATTTT
TRBD1	.	TRBV5-6	TRBJ2-7	14	CASIARTGAYEQYF	TGTGCCAGCATCGCCAGAACAGGGGCCTACGAGCAGTACTTC
TRBD1	few	TRBV5-5	TRBJ2-7	15	CASSFGTGYSYEQYF	TGTGCCAGCAGCTTTGGGACAGGCTACTCCTACGAGCAGTACTTC
TRBD1	.	TRBV2	TRBJ2-6	18	CASSEFRTGAFGANVLTF	TGTGCCAGCAGTGAATTTAGGACAGGGGCCTTTGGGGCCAACGTCCTGACTTTC
.	.	TRBV7-2	TRBJ2-3	15	CASSLRSVPTDTQYF	TGTGCCAGCAGCCTAAGATCCGTCCCCACAGATACGCAGTATTTT
.	.	TRBV7-9	TRBJ1-4	17	CATHPILWTANNEKLFF	TGTGCCACCCATCCCATCCTCTGGACAGCTAATAATGAAAAACTGTTTTTT
.	once	TRBV29-1	TRBJ1-1	16	CSVDPYPGERDTEAFF	TGCAGCGTTGACCCCTACCCAGGGGAAAGGGACACTGAAGCTTTCTTT
.	.	TRBV4-2	TRBJ2-1	18	CASSQDRQPAGNDNEQFF	TGTGCCAGCAGCCAAGATCGCCAGCCCGCCGGGAACGACAATGAGCAGTTCTTC
.	.	TRBV6-5	TRBJ1-1	15	CASSYSTGEGPEAFF	TGTGCCAGCAGTTACTCCACTGGGGAGGGCCCTGAAGCTTTCTTT
TRBD2	.	TRBV3-1/TRBV3-2	TRBJ2-1	18	CASSQDWRVAGSYNEQFF	TGTGCCAGCAGCCAAGATTGGAGAGTAGCGGGGTCCTACAATGAGCAGTTCTTC
.	.	TRBV24-1	TRBJ2-3	14	CATSASTVRDTQYF	TGTGCCACCAGTGCCTCGACAGTTAGAGATACGCAGTATTTT
TRBD1	.	TRBV5-1	TRBJ1-6	15	CASSRADRVDSPLHF	TGCGCCAGCAGCCGGGCGGACAGGGTGGATTCACCCCTCCACTTT
TRBD1	.	TRBV27	TRBJ1-5	17	CASSPRPGRGLVKPQHF	TGTGCCAGCAGTCCACGACCAGGCAGGGGGCTAGTAAAGCCCCAGCATTTT
.	.	TRBV6-4	TRBJ2-1	14	CASSETHRWNEQFF	TGTGCCAGCAGTGAGACACATAGGTGGAATGAGCAGTTCTTC
TRBD1	few	TRBV5-1	TRBJ1-2	15	CASSTAGQASEGYTF	TGCGCCAGCAGCACAGCGGGACAGGCCTCTGAGGGCTACACCTTC
.	.	TRBV19	TRBJ1-5	14	CASSQSHSNQPQHF	TGTGCCAGTAGTCAGTCTCATAGCAATCAGCCCCAGCATTTT
TRBD1	many	TRBV5-1	TRBJ1-6	14	CASSQTGSNSPLHF	TGCGCCAGCAGCCAGACAGGGTCGAATTCACCCCTCCACTTT
TRBD1	.	TRBV11-2	TRBJ2-4	16	CASSYQQGLAKNIQYF	TGTGCCAGCAGCTACCAACAGGGGCTAGCCAAAAACATTCAGTACTTC
.	.	TRBV7-9	TRBJ1-1	16	CASSPGLLQTNTEAFF	TGTGCCAGCAGCCCAGGGCTTCTCCAGACGAACACTGAAGCTTTCTTT
TRBD1	once	TRBV19	TRBJ2-7	14	CASSTSGTDYEQYF	TGTGCCAGTAGTACCTCTGGGACAGACTACGAGCAGTACTTC
TRBD1	.	TRBV15	TRBJ1-2	17	CATSRKLADRGPNGYTF	TGTGCCACCAGCCGGAAGCTTGCGGACAGGGGGCCGAATGGCTACACCTTC
TRBD1	.	TRBV30	TRBJ2-3	13	CACHRGQADTQYF	TGTGCCTGCCACAGGGGGCAGGCAGATACGCAGTATTTT
TRBD1	.	TRBV15	TRBJ1-2	15	CATSRDGQDLAGYTF	TGTGCCACCAGCAGAGACGGACAGGACTTAGCTGGCTACACCTTC
.	.	TRBV5-4	TRBJ1-1	15	CASSLAAGQNTEAFF	TGTGCCAGCAGCTTGGCGGCAGGTCAGAACACTGAAGCTTTCTTT
.	.	TRBV6-2/TRBV6-3	TRBJ1-2	14	CASSYIAGSDGYTF	TGTGCCAGCAGTTACATCGCGGGAAGTGATGGCTACACCTTC
.	.	TRBV4-2	TRBJ2-1	16	CASSQERSRNYNEQFF	TGTGCCAGCAGCCAAGAGAGGAGTAGGAATTACAATGAGCAGTTCTTC
.	.	TRBV15	TRBJ1-4	16	CATSRAHQGRTEKLFF	TGTGCCACCAGCAGAGCCCATCAGGGGCGGACCGAAAAACTGTTTTTT
.	.	TRBV9	TRBJ2-1	17	CASSRSGSFPGYNEQFF	TGTGCCAGCAGTCGTAGTGGGTCCTTCCCGGGCTACAATGAGCAGTTCTTC
TRBD1	once	TRBV11-2	TRBJ2-3	16	CASSRQTGARTDTQYF	TGTGCCAGCAGCCGGCAGACAGGGGCGCGCACAGATACGCAGTATTTT
.	.	TRBV12-3/TRBV12-4	TRBJ2-3	13	CASSTDYTDTQYF	TGTGCCAGCAGTACTGACTACACAGATACGCAGTATTTT
.	.	TRBV5-1	TRBJ1-1	14	CASSLGTSNTEAFF	TGCGCCAGCAGCTTGGGGACATCGAACACTGAAGCTTTCTTT
TRBD1	few	TRBV9	TRBJ1-4	16	CASSVGPGQGPEKLFF	TGTGCCAGCAGCGTAGGGCCGGGACAGGGTCCTGAAAAACTGTTTTTT
.	.	TRBV6-2/TRBV6-3	TRBJ2-3	17	CASSYSGGTADTDTQYF	TGTGCCAGCAGTTACTCGGGCGGGACAGCAGACACAGATACGCAGTATTTT
TRBD2	.	TRBV9	TRBJ2-1	16	CASSVGVTSGYNEQFF	TGTGCCAGCAGCGTAGGGGTGACTAGCGGCTACAATGAGCAGTTCTTC
TRBD1	.	TRBV27	TRBJ1-1	13	CATMGQQNTEAFF	TGTGCCACCATGGGACAGCAAAACACTGAAGCTTTCTTT
.	few	TRBV19	TRBJ1-1	15	CASSIIPAGWSEAFF	TGTGCCAGTAGTATAATTCCGGCAGGGTGGTCTGAAGCTTTCTTT
.	.	TRBV12-5	TRBJ1-3	15	CASGLAGGSGNTIYF	TGTGCTAGTGGTTTGGCTGGGGGGTCCGGAAACACCATATATTTT
.	.	TRBV6-5	TRBJ1-2	12	CASTSSNYGYTF	TGTGCCAGCACCAGTTCTAACTATGGCTACACCTTC
.	.	TRBV5-1	TRBJ1-6	15	CASSLVSGVNSPLHF	TGCGCCAGCAGCTTGGTATCAGGGGTTAATTCACCCCTCCACTTT
TRBD1	.	TRBV5-5	TRBJ2-7	15	CASSLTGSTTYEQYF	TGTGCCAGCAGTTTGACAGGGTCTACAACCTACGAGCAGTACTTC
TRBD1	few	TRBV20-1	TRBJ1-5	15	CSASRNRDRGQPQHF	TGCAGTGCTAGTCGCAACCGGGACAGGGGACAGCCCCAGCATTTT
TRBD1	.	TRBV7-9	TRBJ2-7	13	CASSSTGAYEQYF	TGTGCCAGCAGCTCTACAGGGGCCTACGAGCAGTACTTC
TRBD1	.	TRBV7-9	TRBJ1-2	14	CASSKQGINYGYTF	TGTGCCAGCAGCAAACAGGGGATTAACTATGGCTACACCTTC
.	.	TRBV6-2/TRBV6-3	TRBJ1-3	18	CASSASPRSIFSGNTIYF	TGTGCCAGCAGTGCGTCTCCACGCTCAATATTCTCTGGAAACACCATATATTTT